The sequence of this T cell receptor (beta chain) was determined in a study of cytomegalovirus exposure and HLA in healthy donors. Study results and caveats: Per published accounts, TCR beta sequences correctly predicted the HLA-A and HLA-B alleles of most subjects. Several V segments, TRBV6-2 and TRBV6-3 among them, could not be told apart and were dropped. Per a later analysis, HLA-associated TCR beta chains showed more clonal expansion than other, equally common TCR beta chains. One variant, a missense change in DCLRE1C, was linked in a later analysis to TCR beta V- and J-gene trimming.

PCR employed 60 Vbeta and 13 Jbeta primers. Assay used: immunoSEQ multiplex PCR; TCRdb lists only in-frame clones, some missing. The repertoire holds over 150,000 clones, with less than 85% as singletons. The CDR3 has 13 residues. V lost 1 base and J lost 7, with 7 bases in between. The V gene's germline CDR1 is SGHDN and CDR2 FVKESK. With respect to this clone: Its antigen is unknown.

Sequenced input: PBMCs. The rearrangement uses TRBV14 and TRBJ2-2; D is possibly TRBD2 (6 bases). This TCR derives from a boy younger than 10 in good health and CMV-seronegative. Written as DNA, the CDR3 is TGTGCCAGCAGCCAAGTTAGCGGCGGGGAGCTGTTTTTT. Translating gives CASSQVSGGELFF.